Each of the 13 T cell receptor beta chains below was sequenced from the same sample in a study of blood T cells in healthy people across ages. With a J-beta primer mix and a sample-barcoded 5' primer, a second PCR ran 7 to 11 cycles. TCRdb called the 5' RACE reads again in MiXCR, with one record for every CDR3 protein. This sample has hundreds of thousands of distinct CDR3 sequences, with approximately 53% found just once. Input material: blood. These TCRs come from a man aged 35-49 years in good health.

The genes are TRBV29-1 and TRBJ2-7, with 10 bases lining up with TRBD2. CDR1 SQVTM and CDR2 ANQGSEA come from the germline V gene. J lost 0 bases, V lost 7 bases, and 3 bases had no gene match. CDR3 length: 13 residues. This CDR3 is CSATSGLSYEQYF. For the CDR3, the DNA is TGCAGCGCGACTAGCGGGCTCTCCTACGAGCAGTACTTC.

The chain is built from TRBV20-1 and TRBJ2-5, with TRBD2 matching 9 bases. J gave up 4 bases and V 0 bases, and 6 bases lay outside the gene matches. From germline, CDR1 is DFQATT and CDR2 SNEGSKA (reference sequence). This CDR3 is built from 15 residues. This chain's CDR3 is CSARDLLAGLETQYF. DNA for the CDR3: TGCAGTGCTAGAGATCTCCTAGCGGGGTTAGAGACCCAGTACTTC.

The V call is TRBV5-5, the J call TRBJ2-1, with D possibly TRBD2 on 5 matching bases. CDR1 and CDR2 (germline): SGHKS, YYEKEE (reference sequence). The CDR3 contains 14 residues. V shed 4 bases and J shed 8 bases, with 16 bases lying between them. This CDR3 reads CASSRTERVHEQFF. The CDR3 DNA reads as TGTGCCAGCAGCCGTACCGAGAGGGTGCATGAGCAGTTCTTC.

This chain links TRBV15 with TRBJ1-2; D is unresolved. The CDR3 is made up of 14 amino acids. Germline CDR1 is LNHNV and CDR2 is YYDKDF (reference sequence). Trimming pared 5 bases from V and 5 bases from J, leaving 15 bases between. Here the CDR3 DNA reads TGTGCCACCAGCCCCGCGGGCCGAAGTTATGGCTACACCTTC. This translates into CATSPAGRSYGYTF.

The genes are TRBV6-5 and TRBJ1-2; TRBD1 matches 8 bases. CDR1 is MNHEY, CDR2 SVGAGI, per germline. The CDR3 has 14 residues. J lost 7 bases, V lost 3 bases, and 7 bases had no gene match. The CDR3 region has the DNA TGTGCCAGCAGTTATGGGCAGGGGGCCGTTGGCTACACCTTC. It encodes CASSYGQGAVGYTF.

The CDR3 loop is CASSLISQRNGYTF. CDR3 bases: TGTGCCAGCAGCTTGATCAGTCAGCGAAATGGCTACACCTTC. The V call is TRBV5-5, the J call TRBJ1-2, with D hard to call. The V end lost 1 base, the J end lost 6 bases, and 13 bases lay between the germline ends. Germline V gene lookup returns CDR1 SGHKS and CDR2 YYEKEE (reference sequence). CDR3 length: 14 residues.

This chain's CDR3 is CSVGLAGDNEQFF. The DNA for the CDR3 is TGCAGCGTGGGACTAGCGGGGGACAATGAGCAGTTCTTC. The gene calls are TRBV29-1 and TRBJ2-1, with 14 bases that match TRBD2. This CDR3 comprises 13 residues. Germline CDR1 SQVTM, CDR2 ANQGSEA. The trim removed 6 bases at V and 5 bases at J, leaving 0 bases unmatched.

This clonotype was detected once. The chain joins TRBV6-5 to TRBJ2-3; maybe TRBD1 (5 bases). Between the trimmed V and J ends, which lost 5 bases and 0 bases, there was a span of 12 bases. The CDR3 extends over 15 amino acids. Germline loops: CDR1 MNHEY, CDR2 SVGAGI. CDR3 protein: CASSPTDTSTDTQYF. DNA for the CDR3: TGTGCCAGCAGTCCGACAGATACTAGCACAGATACGCAGTATTTT.

The chain has TRBV6-6 and TRBJ2-7, with D possibly TRBD2 on 5 matching bases. CDR1 and CDR2 from the germline V gene are MNHNY and SVGAGI (reference sequence). Trimming stripped 6 bases from V and 1 base from J, with 13 bases between. The CDR3 extends over 14 amino acids. The CDR3 protein is CASRARVLSYEQYF. CDR3 sequence (DNA): TGTGCCAGCAGGGCGAGGGTCTTATCCTACGAGCAGTACTTC.

The genes are TRBV20-1 and TRBJ2-7; no clear D. CDR1 DFQATT and CDR2 SNEGSKA come from the germline V gene (reference sequence). V shed 0 bases and J shed 3 bases, with 6 bases lying between them. The CDR3 covers 12 residues. The CDR3, as DNA: TGCAGTGCTAGAGATATAGACTACGAGCAGTACTTC. Protein: CSARDIDYEQYF.

The chain has TRBV12-3 or TRBV12-4 and TRBJ1-1, with D tentatively TRBD1 (6 bases). V was cut by 5 bases and J by 1 base, with 29 bases left in between. CDR3 size: 20 residues. The CDR3 DNA reads TGTGCCAGCAGTCTCGATCAACTTGTGTCAGGGACAAGAAAGAACACTGAAGCTTTCTTT. Residues: CASSLDQLVSGTRKNTEAFF.

This clonotype was counted a single time. V usage is TRBV3-1 and J usage is TRBJ2-1, with D unclear. With the DNA end fitting TRBJ2-7 better, the J assignment may be wrong. This CDR3 has 15 residues. In germline, CDR1 is LGHDT, CDR2 YNNKEL (reference sequence). This chain's CDR3 is CASSQAGVSYNEQYF. CDR3 coding DNA: TGTGCCAGCAGCCAAGCTGGGGTCTCCTACAATGAGCAGTACTTC.

This clonotype was recorded a few times. The chain uses TRBV7-2 and TRBJ2-3; 10 nucleotides match TRBD2. The CDR3 runs 15 residues. The junction had 4 bases not matched to a gene; V was cut back by 5 bases and J by 2 bases. Germline CDR1 SGHTA, CDR2 FQGNSA. The CDR3 bases are TGTGCCAGCAGCAGACTAGCGGGTTACACAGATACGCAGTATTTT. Translation: CASSRLAGYTDTQYF.